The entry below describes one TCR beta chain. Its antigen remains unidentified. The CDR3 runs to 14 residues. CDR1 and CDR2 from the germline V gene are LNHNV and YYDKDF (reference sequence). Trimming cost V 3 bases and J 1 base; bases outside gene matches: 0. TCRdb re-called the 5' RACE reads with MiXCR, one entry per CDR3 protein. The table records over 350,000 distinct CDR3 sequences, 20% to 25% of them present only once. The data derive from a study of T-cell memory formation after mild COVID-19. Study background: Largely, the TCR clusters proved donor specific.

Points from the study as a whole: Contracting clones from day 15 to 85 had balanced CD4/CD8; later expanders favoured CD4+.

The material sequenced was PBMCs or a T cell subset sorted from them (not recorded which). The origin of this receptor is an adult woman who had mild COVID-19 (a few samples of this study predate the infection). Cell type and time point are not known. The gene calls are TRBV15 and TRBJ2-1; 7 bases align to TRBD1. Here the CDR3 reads CATSRGQSYNEQFF. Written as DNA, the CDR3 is TGTGCCACCAGCAGGGGACAGTCCTACAATGAGCAGTTCTTC.